These 10 T cell receptor beta chains were all obtained from the same sample, sequenced in a study of T cells in Graves' hyperthyroidism and ophthalmopathy. Amplification of TCR beta CDR3 regions was performed using RNA transcripts as template. HTBI primers drove first-round RT-PCR of the TCR CDR3. Via MiXCR, TCRdb re-called the multiplex PCR reads, giving one row per CDR3 protein. Here the sample spans 450,000 to 650,000 distinct CDR3 sequences, less than 25% being singletons. Sequenced input: blood. The source of these receptors is a man between 18 and 29 years old with Graves' hyperthyroidism.

This clonotype occurred many times. CDR3 coding DNA: TGTGCCAGCAGCCCCGTTAGGACCCATGGCTACACCTTC. Amino acids: CASSPVRTHGYTF. The chain joins TRBV6-1 to TRBJ1-2; D call uncertain. V lost 6 bases and J lost 6, with 14 bases in between. Germline V gene lookup returns CDR1 MNHNS and CDR2 SASEGT. The CDR3 runs to 13 residues.

At least ten counts were recorded for this clonotype. This chain joins TRBV27 and TRBJ2-2, with 9 bases matching TRBD1. Germline V lookup: CDR1 MNHEY, CDR2 SMNVEV (reference sequence). The CDR3 is made up of 17 amino acids. V dropped 7 bases and J dropped 8; count of bases not matched to a gene: 17. CDR3 DNA sequence: TGTGCCAGCACACTCCGATCGGGACAGGGATTAAGAGGGGAGCTGTTTTTT. Residues: CASTLRSGQGLRGELFF.

In this sample, this clonotype turned up many times. The CDR3 protein is CASSEAEFNQPQHF. The CDR3 DNA reads TGTGCCAGCAGTGAAGCGGAATTCAATCAGCCCCAGCATTTT. The rearrangement links TRBV2 to TRBJ1-5; D remains ambiguous. This CDR3 region has 14 residues. Germline V lookup: CDR1 SNHLY, CDR2 FYNNEI. Trimming shortened V by 0 bases and J by 3 bases, and 6 bases separated the two germline ends.

This clonotype was found a few times. This rearrangement joins TRBV6-2 or TRBV6-3 to TRBJ2-7, with TRBD1 matching over 8 bases. Germline V gives CDR1 MNHEY, CDR2 SVGEGT. Trimming cost V 2 bases and J 3 bases; bases outside gene matches: 6. CDR3 size: 15 residues. CDR3 protein: CASSYEGTGGYEQYF. CDR3 nucleotides: TGTGCCAGCAGTTACGAAGGAACAGGGGGCTACGAGCAGTACTTC.

This clonotype came up many times. The rearrangement joins TRBV9 to TRBJ2-5; TRBD1 agrees at 8 bases. V lost 2 bases to trimming and J lost 5 bases; unmatched junction nucleotides: 5. CDR1 is SGDLS, CDR2 YYNGEE, per germline. The CDR3 is made up of 14 amino acids. CDR3 sequence reads: CASSVGQGGETQYF. Here the CDR3 DNA reads TGTGCCAGCAGCGTTGGACAGGGTGGTGAGACCCAGTACTTC.

Only one count was recorded for this clonotype. The CDR3 protein is CASSFTGTSYEQYF. The CDR3 bases are TGTGCCAGCAGCTTCACCGGGACCTCCTACGAGCAGTACTTC. This sequence joins TRBV4-2 and TRBJ2-7; D tentatively fits TRBD1 or TRBD2 (5 bases each). The V end lost 5 bases, the J end lost 0 bases, and 11 bases lay between the germline ends. The CDR3 sequence is 14 residues long. The germline V gene encodes CDR1 LGHNA and CDR2 YNFKEQ.

This clonotype was detected ten times or more. This chain uses TRBV28 with TRBJ2-3; 7 bases agree with TRBD2. V was clipped by 7 bases and J by 2 bases; unmatched bases: 6. The CDR3 is made up of 14 amino acids. Germline CDR1 MDHEN, CDR2 SYDVKM. The CDR3 nucleotides read TGTGCCAGCAATCTAGCGGAGATCACAGATACGCAGTATTTT. Its translation: CASNLAEITDTQYF.

At least ten counts were recorded for this clonotype. The CDR3 reads CASSLTAAPGGSSYEQYF. DNA for the CDR3: TGTGCCAGCAGCTTAACAGCGGCACCCGGGGGAAGCTCCTACGAGCAGTACTTC. The chain couples TRBV7-6 to TRBJ2-7; TRBD2 might be the D (6 bases). Trimming shortened V by 2 bases and J by 0 bases, and 20 bases separated the two germline ends. This CDR3 has 18 residues. Germline assignment: CDR1 SGHVS and CDR2 FNYEAQ.

This clonotype has a count of ten or more. The chain has TRBV27 and TRBJ1-1; D unresolved. With 5 bases removed from V and 4 bases from J, the gap between germline ends came to 11 bases. Germline CDR1 MNHEY, CDR2 SMNVEV (reference sequence). The CDR3 totals 13 residues. The CDR3, as DNA: TGTGCCAGCAGTGTAGTGTTTGGCACTGAAGCTTTCTTT. The encoded protein is CASSVVFGTEAFF.

This chain uses TRBV28 with TRBJ2-7; no reliable D call. The CDR3 covers 13 residues. Per germline, CDR1 MDHEN and CDR2 SYDVKM. Deletions cut 3 bases from V and 1 base from J, with 7 bases between. The CDR3 region is CASSLNWSYEQYF. The CDR3 DNA sequence: TGTGCCAGCAGTTTGAACTGGTCCTACGAGCAGTACTTC.